This TCR beta chain was retrieved from a study of shared clonotypes between healthy human individuals. The length of the CDR3 is 18 residues. Germline CDR1 LGHNA, CDR2 YSLEER. V was trimmed by 4 bases and J by 1 base, leaving 17 bases between them. Method: immunoSEQ multiplex PCR; TCRdb's copy keeps in-frame clones and lacks some. The sample comprises roughly 2.4 million clones, about 94% of which are singletons, and around 0.13% rests with the top ten. The sequencing input was naive CD4+ T cells sorted from blood. Regarding subset: CD45RA+ positively selected. This rearrangement joins TRBV4-3 to TRBJ1-6, with D possibly being TRBD1 (6 bases). The clonotype was recovered from a man between 18 and 35 years old in good health. This CDR3 reads CASSPKGDSRSYNSPLHF. For the CDR3, the DNA is TGCGCCAGCAGCCCCAAGGGGGATAGCAGGTCCTATAATTCACCCCTCCACTTT.